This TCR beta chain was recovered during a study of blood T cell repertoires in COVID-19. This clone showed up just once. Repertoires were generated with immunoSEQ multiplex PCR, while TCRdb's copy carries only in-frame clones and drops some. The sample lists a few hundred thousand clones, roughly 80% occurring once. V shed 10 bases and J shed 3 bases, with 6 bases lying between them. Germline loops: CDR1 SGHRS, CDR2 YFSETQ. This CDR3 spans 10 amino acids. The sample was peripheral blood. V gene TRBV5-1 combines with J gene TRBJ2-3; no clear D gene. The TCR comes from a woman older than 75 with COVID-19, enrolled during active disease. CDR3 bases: TGCGCCGGCTTAACAGATACGCAGTATTTT. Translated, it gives CAGLTDTQYF.